The next 9 T cell receptor beta chains were all read from a single sample in a study of T cell responses to AZD1222 COVID-19 vaccine. Assay: immunoSEQ multiplex PCR; the TCRdb copy retains only in-frame clones and omits some. This sample carries about 110,000 clones, about 80% of them seen once, and the ten largest clones take about 9%. Source: peripheral blood, taken on day 0 of AZD1222 vaccination. The origin of the receptors is an adult in good health.

The rearrangement links TRBV6-2 or TRBV6-3 to TRBJ1-2; possibly TRBD1 for D (5 bases). Looked up from germline, CDR1 is MNHEY and CDR2 is SVGEGT. This CDR3 comprises 15 residues. The germline V and J ends were trimmed by 2 bases and 4 bases, with 14 bases remaining between them. CDR3 residues: CASSYPGREGYGYTF. The CDR3 DNA is TGTGCCAGCAGTTACCCGGGCAGGGAAGGCTATGGCTACACCTTC.

The chain links TRBV5-1 to TRBJ1-1; 9 positions match TRBD1. This CDR3 has 15 residues. Trimming at V came to 5 bases and at J to 6 bases, leaving 11 bases not matched to a gene. Germline CDR1 and CDR2: SGHRS and YFSETQ. CDR3 DNA: TGCGCCAGCAGGTCCGGGACAGGGATGAGAGCTGAAGCTTTCTTT. Amino acids: CASRSGTGMRAEAFF.

The chain uses TRBV7-9 and TRBJ1-2; D is possibly TRBD1 (5 bases). The CDR3 spans 15 residues. The ends were cut back, 6 bases at V and 2 bases at J, with 16 bases in the middle. Germline CDR1 is SEHNR and CDR2 is FQNEAQ (reference sequence). CDR3 sequence reads: CASSFSRGGNYGYTF. The CDR3, as DNA: TGTGCCAGCAGTTTCTCCCGGGGGGGAAACTATGGCTACACCTTC.

The gene calls are TRBV5-4 and TRBJ2-2; D ambiguous. Germline-derived CDR1 and CDR2 are SGHNT and YYREEE (reference sequence). CDR3 length: 15 amino acids. The ends were cut back, 0 bases at V and 1 base at J, with 7 bases in the middle. The CDR3 region has the DNA TGTGCCAGCAGCTTGGATCGACGGAACACCGGGGAGCTGTTTTTT. This gives the protein CASSLDRRNTGELFF.

This chain uses TRBV5-1 with TRBJ2-5, with 8 bases aligning to TRBD1. Losses at the gene ends were 7 bases for V and 2 bases for J; bases not matched to a gene: 7. The CDR3 totals 14 residues. The germline V gene has CDR1 SGHRS and CDR2 YFSETQ. CDR3 bases: TGCGCCAGCGGAATCGGGACAGGACAAGAGACCCAGTACTTC. Protein sequence: CASGIGTGQETQYF.

The sample holds one count of this clone. The chain joins TRBV10-3 to TRBJ1-6, with 8 bases aligning to TRBD1. This CDR3 region has 13 residues. Germline CDR1 reads ENHRY; CDR2 reads SYGVKD. The V gene end was trimmed by 10 bases and the J gene end by 7 bases; junction bases not matched to a gene: 6. CDR3 in amino acids: CATRTGNNSPLHF. In DNA form, the CDR3 reads TGTGCCACCAGGACAGGGAACAATTCACCCCTCCACTTT.

The chain has TRBV6-5 and TRBJ1-2, with D tentatively TRBD1 (6 bases). Trimming stripped 6 bases from V and 3 bases from J, with 17 bases between. The length of the CDR3 is 15 residues. Germline CDR1 is MNHEY and CDR2 is SVGAGI. CDR3 in amino acids: CASRRVGGADYGYTF. DNA of the CDR3: TGTGCCAGCAGAAGGGTTGGGGGCGCAGACTATGGCTACACCTTC.

This chain uses TRBV5-4 with TRBJ1-2; TRBD1 matches at 12 bases. The germline V gene has CDR1 SGHNT and CDR2 YYREEE (reference sequence). V lost 0 bases to trimming and J lost 8 bases; unmatched junction nucleotides: 5. This CDR3 region has 15 residues. CDR3 nucleotides: TGTGCCAGCAGCTTGGCCGGGACAGGGGGCAGCGGCTACACCTTC. Translating gives CASSLAGTGGSGYTF.

The chain couples TRBV5-1 to TRBJ2-3, with 9 bases matching TRBD1. This CDR3 contains 15 residues. Trimming removed 0 bases from V and 6 bases from J; junction bases left unmatched: 5. From germline, CDR1 is SGHRS and CDR2 YFSETQ. DNA for the CDR3: TGCGCCAGCAGCTTGGAGGGACAGGGTAGCGATACGCAGTATTTT. Encoded protein: CASSLEGQGSDTQYF. Combining the CDR3 with reference TRBV5-1 and TRBJ2-3 gives the whole variable domain KAGVTQTPRYLIKTRGQQVTLSCSPISGHRSVSWYQQTPGQGLQFLFEYFSETQRNKGNFPGRFSGRQFSNSRSEMNVSTLELGDSALYLCASSLEGQGSDTQYFGPGTRLTVL.